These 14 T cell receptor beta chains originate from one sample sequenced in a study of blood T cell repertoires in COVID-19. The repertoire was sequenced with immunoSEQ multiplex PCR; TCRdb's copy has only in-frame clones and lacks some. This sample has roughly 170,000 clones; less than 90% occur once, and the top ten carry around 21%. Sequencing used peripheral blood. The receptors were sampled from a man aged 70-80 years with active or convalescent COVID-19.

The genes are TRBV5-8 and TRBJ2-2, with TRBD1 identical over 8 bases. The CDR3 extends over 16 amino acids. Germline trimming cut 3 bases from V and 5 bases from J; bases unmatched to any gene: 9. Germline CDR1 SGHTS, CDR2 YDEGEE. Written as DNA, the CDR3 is TGTGCCAGCAGCTATTATCAGGGGGCGAGGACCGGGGAGCTGTTTTTT. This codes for CASSYYQGARTGELFF.

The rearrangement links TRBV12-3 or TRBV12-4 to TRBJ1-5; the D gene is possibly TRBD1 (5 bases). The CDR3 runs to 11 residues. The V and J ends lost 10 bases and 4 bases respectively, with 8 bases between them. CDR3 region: CATGENQPQHF. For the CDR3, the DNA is TGTGCCACGGGGGAGAATCAGCCCCAGCATTTT.

This CDR3 reads CASSYGAPSGNTIYF. CDR3 DNA: TGTGCCAGCAGTTACGGGGCACCCTCTGGAAACACCATATATTTT. V usage is TRBV6-5 and J usage is TRBJ1-3, with D perhaps matching TRBD1 (5 bases). The germline V gene encodes CDR1 MNHEY and CDR2 SVGAGI. The CDR3 runs 15 residues. Trimming took 2 bases from V and 0 from J, leaving 8 bases between them.

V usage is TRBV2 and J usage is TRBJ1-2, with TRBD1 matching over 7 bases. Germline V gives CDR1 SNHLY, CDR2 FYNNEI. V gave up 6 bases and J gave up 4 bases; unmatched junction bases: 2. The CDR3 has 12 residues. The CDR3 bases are TGTGCCAGCAGGGACAGGACCTATGGCTACACCTTC. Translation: CASRDRTYGYTF.

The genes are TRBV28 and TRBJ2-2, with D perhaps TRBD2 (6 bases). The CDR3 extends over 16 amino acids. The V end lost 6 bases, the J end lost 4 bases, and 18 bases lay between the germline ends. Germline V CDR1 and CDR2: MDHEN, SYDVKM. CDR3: CASSPIGLAPTGELFF. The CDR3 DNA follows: TGTGCCAGCAGCCCCATTGGGCTAGCGCCCACCGGGGAGCTGTTTTTT.

The CDR3 nucleotides are TGTGCCAGCAGCTTAGTTCCGGGTGGAGGCACTGAAGCTTTCTTT. This translates into CASSLVPGGGTEAFF. This sequence joins TRBV7-2 and TRBJ1-1; no clear D. Trimming cost V 1 base and J 4 bases, with 13 bases left between them. The CDR3 has 15 amino acids. The V gene's germline CDR1 is SGHTA and CDR2 FQGNSA.

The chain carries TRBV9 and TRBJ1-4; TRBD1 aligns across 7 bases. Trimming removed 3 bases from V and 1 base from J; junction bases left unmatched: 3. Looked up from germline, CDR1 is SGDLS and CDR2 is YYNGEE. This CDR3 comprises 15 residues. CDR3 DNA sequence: TGTGCCAGCAGCGGACAGGGATTAACTAATGAAAAACTGTTTTTT. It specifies CASSGQGLTNEKLFF.

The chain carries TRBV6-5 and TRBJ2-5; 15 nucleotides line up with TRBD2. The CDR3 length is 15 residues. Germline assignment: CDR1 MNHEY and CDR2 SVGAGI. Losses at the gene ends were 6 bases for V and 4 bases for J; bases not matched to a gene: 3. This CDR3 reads CASRRTSGRGETQYF. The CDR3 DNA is TGTGCCAGCAGAAGGACTAGCGGGAGGGGAGAGACCCAGTACTTC.

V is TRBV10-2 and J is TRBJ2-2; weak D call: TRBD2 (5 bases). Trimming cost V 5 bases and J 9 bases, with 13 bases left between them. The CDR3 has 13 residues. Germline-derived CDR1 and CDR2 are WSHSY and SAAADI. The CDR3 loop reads CASSPPGNRELFF. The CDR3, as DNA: TGCGCCAGCAGTCCCCCGGGGAACCGGGAGCTGTTTTTT.

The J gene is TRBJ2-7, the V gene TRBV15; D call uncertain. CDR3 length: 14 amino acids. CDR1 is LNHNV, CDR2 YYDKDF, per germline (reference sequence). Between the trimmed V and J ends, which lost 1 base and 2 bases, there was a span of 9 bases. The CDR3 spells CATSRGGTTYEQYF. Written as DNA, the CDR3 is TGTGCCACCAGCAGAGGTGGCACCACCTACGAGCAGTACTTC.

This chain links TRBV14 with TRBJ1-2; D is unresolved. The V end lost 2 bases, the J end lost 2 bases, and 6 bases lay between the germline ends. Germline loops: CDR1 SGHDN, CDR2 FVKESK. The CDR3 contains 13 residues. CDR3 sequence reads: CASSQQANYGYTF. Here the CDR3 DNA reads TGTGCCAGCAGCCAACAGGCCAACTATGGCTACACCTTC.

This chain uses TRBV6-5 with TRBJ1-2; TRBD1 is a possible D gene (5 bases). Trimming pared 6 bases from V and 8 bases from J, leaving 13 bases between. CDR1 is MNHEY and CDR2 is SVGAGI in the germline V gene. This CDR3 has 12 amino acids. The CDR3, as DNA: TGTGCCAGCAGGCGGGAGACAGCCGGCTACACCTTC. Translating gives CASRRETAGYTF.

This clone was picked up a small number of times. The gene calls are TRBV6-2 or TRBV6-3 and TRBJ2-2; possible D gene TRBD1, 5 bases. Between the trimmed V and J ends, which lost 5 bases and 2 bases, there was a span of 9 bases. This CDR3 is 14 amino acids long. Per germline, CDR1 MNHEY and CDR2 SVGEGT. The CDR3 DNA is TGTGCCAGCAGTAGGGGTTTAAACACCGGGGAGCTGTTTTTT. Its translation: CASSRGLNTGELFF.

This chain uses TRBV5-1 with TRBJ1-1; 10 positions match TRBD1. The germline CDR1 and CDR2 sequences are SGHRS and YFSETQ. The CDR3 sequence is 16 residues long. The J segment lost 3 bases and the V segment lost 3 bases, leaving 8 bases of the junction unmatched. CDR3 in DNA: TGCGCCAGCAGCTCAACCGGACAGGGGGGGTACACTGAAGCTTTCTTT. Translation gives CASSSTGQGGYTEAFF.